One sample yielded the 17 T cell receptor beta chains listed below, sequenced in a study of blood T cell repertoires in COVID-19. Method: immunoSEQ multiplex PCR; TCRdb's copy keeps in-frame clones and lacks some. The table records some 520,000 clones, 75% to 90% of them present only once. Specimen: peripheral blood. The receptors stem from a man younger than 35 with COVID-19, enrolled during active disease.

Here the CDR3 reads CSASQSGANVLTF. Written as DNA, the CDR3 is TGCAGTGCTAGTCAATCTGGGGCCAACGTCCTGACTTTC. The J gene is TRBJ2-6, the V gene TRBV20-1; D not certain. In germline, CDR1 is DFQATT, CDR2 SNEGSKA (reference sequence). The CDR3 spans 13 residues. V lost 3 bases, J lost 1 base, and 4 bases lay in between.

The chain has TRBV21-1 and TRBJ2-3; the table's TRBD1 call for D was not verified on the DNA. TRBV21-1 corresponds to a pseudogene. The CDR3 contains 17 residues. CDR3 region: CASSKALTAIAGDTQYF. CDR3 nucleotides: TGTGCCAGCAGCAAAGCTTTAACAGCGATAGCAGGGGATACGCAGTATTTT.

The V and J genes are TRBV7-6 and TRBJ1-3, with a tentative D call TRBD1 (6 bases). With 5 bases removed from V and 3 bases from J, the gap between germline ends came to 11 bases. The germline CDR1 and CDR2 sequences are SGHVS and FNYEAQ. The CDR3 covers 14 residues. As DNA, the CDR3 is TGTGCCAGCAGCCCTACAGGGAATGGAAACACCATATATTTT. Its protein is CASSPTGNGNTIYF.

The genes are TRBV18 and TRBJ1-3, with D maybe TRBD1 (5 bases). Trimming took 3 bases from V and 4 from J, leaving 10 bases between them. The CDR3 runs 14 residues. The germline V gene encodes CDR1 KGHSH and CDR2 LQKENI. The CDR3 here is CASSPEGKGNTIYF. The CDR3 nucleotides read TGTGCCAGCTCACCGGAGGGGAAAGGAAACACCATATATTTT.

This clone was observed a single time. The gene calls are TRBV19 and TRBJ1-2, with D possibly matching TRBD1 (6 bases). From germline, CDR1 is LNHDA and CDR2 SQIVND (reference sequence). Between the trimmed V and J ends, which lost 5 bases and 4 bases, there was a span of 20 bases. CDR3 length: 16 residues. The CDR3 loop is CASSLGDLLQGYGYTF. The CDR3, as DNA: TGTGCCAGTAGTCTCGGGGACCTCCTACAGGGCTATGGCTACACCTTC.

The chain is built from TRBV3-1 (or the pseudogene TRBV3-2) and TRBJ2-7; TRBD2 agrees at 10 bases. The germline V gene has CDR1 LGHDT and CDR2 YNNKEL (reference sequence). The V gene end was trimmed by 4 bases and the J gene end by 9 bases; junction bases not matched to a gene: 3. The CDR3 runs 12 residues. The CDR3 sequence: CASSLGTSVQYF. For the CDR3, the DNA is TGTGCCAGCAGCCTCGGGACTAGCGTGCAGTACTTC.

This rearrangement joins TRBV12-3 or TRBV12-4 to TRBJ1-2, with D maybe TRBD1 (6 bases). The V end was cut by 5 bases, the J end by 6 bases, with 13 bases between. The CDR3 is 13 residues long. CDR3 protein: CASSPTGKDGYTF. The CDR3 region has the DNA TGTGCCAGCAGTCCTACAGGGAAAGATGGCTACACCTTC.

The chain uses TRBV3-1 (or the pseudogene TRBV3-2) and TRBJ1-1; 12 nucleotides align to TRBD1. The CDR3 is 15 amino acids. V lost 3 bases, J lost 5 bases, and 4 bases stayed unmatched. Germline lookup yields CDR1 LGHDT and CDR2 YNNKEL (reference sequence). CDR3 sequence reads: CASSQRDRGLTEAFF. For the CDR3, the DNA is TGTGCCAGCAGCCAGCGGGACAGGGGGCTTACTGAAGCTTTCTTT.

This clone has just one count. This chain joins TRBV29-1 and TRBJ1-2; 11 positions agree with TRBD1. Germline loops: CDR1 SQVTM, CDR2 ANQGSEA. The J segment lost 3 bases and the V segment lost 7 bases, leaving 10 bases of the junction unmatched. The CDR3 extends over 15 amino acids. CDR3 loop: CSAYFPGQGDYGYTF. DNA of the CDR3: TGCAGCGCTTACTTTCCGGGACAGGGGGACTATGGCTACACCTTC.

The J gene is TRBJ2-5, the V gene TRBV10-3; 10 bases map to TRBD2. The germline V gene encodes CDR1 ENHRY and CDR2 SYGVKD. This CDR3 has 15 residues. V was pared by 2 bases and J by 5 bases, with 5 bases of the junction left unmatched. The CDR3 region is CAISEGSGGAETQYF. For the CDR3, the DNA is TGTGCCATCAGTGAGGGGAGCGGGGGGGCCGAGACCCAGTACTTC.

The chain employs TRBV13 and TRBJ2-1; 11 nucleotides agree with TRBD2. The V gene's germline CDR1 is PRHDT and CDR2 FYEKMQ (reference sequence). The CDR3 is 16 amino acids. After removal of 5 bases from V and 4 bases from J, the junction contained 7 bases not matched to a gene. The CDR3 DNA sequence: TGTGCCAGCAGCCAAAGGACTAGCGGGTCGTACAATGAGCAGTTCTTC. This translates into CASSQRTSGSYNEQFF.

This chain links TRBV2 with TRBJ2-7; TRBD1 matches 11 bases. The CDR3 is 16 residues long. CDR1 is SNHLY, CDR2 FYNNEI, per germline. The V and J ends lost 4 bases and 1 base, in that order; junction bases with no gene match: 6. The chain's CDR3 is CASSATGTGGSYEQYF. The CDR3 region has the DNA TGTGCCAGCAGTGCCACCGGGACAGGGGGTTCCTACGAGCAGTACTTC.

The chain has TRBV5-1 and TRBJ2-1; TRBD2 agrees at 7 bases. Germline loops: CDR1 SGHRS, CDR2 YFSETQ. V lost 2 bases and J lost 3; bases outside the gene matches: 8. This CDR3 is built from 16 residues. The CDR3 reads CASSFFGLGVYNEQFF. The CDR3 coding sequence is TGCGCCAGCAGCTTTTTTGGACTAGGAGTCTACAATGAGCAGTTCTTC.

There are a few counts of this clone. The V call is TRBV30, the J call TRBJ2-7; D may be TRBD2 (7 bases). The CDR3 has 12 amino acids. V was pared by 2 bases and J by 7 bases, with 12 bases between. Germline-derived CDR1 and CDR2 are GTSNPN and SVGIG (reference sequence). DNA of the CDR3: TGTGCCTGGAGTCGGGGGGCAGGAGAGCAGTACTTC. Protein product: CAWSRGAGEQYF.

CDR3 in amino acids: CASSQERTSHGNEQFF. Here the CDR3 DNA reads TGTGCCAGCAGCCAAGAGAGGACTAGCCATGGCAATGAGCAGTTCTTC. The chain combines TRBV3-1 (or the pseudogene TRBV3-2) with TRBJ2-1, with 8 nucleotides matching TRBD2. In germline, CDR1 is LGHDT, CDR2 YNNKEL (reference sequence). This CDR3 region has 16 residues. V gave up 0 bases and J gave up 6 bases; unmatched junction bases: 7.

The chain employs TRBV6-4 and TRBJ2-3; TRBD1 agrees at 9 bases. The CDR3 covers 15 residues. Looked up from germline, CDR1 is MRHNA and CDR2 is SNTAGT. The trim removed 3 bases at V and 3 bases at J, leaving 4 bases unmatched. CDR3 bases: TGTGCCAGCAGTGAGGAACAGGGGGCGACAGATACGCAGTATTTT. Amino acids: CASSEEQGATDTQYF.

Points on this clone: Mismatch with germline at one junction end may stem from a read error. V gene TRBV29-1 combines with J gene TRBJ2-7; 7 positions match TRBD1. The CDR3 is 15 residues long. The V gene's germline CDR1 is SQVTM and CDR2 ANQGSEA. In DNA form, the CDR3 reads TGCAGCGTTCAAGACAGGGTTCGGGCGTCCTACGAGCAGTACTTC. Encoded protein: CSVQDRVRASYEQYF.